The 30 T cell receptor beta chains below all came from one sample that was sequenced in a study of PD-L1 blockade in urothelial cancer. Specified time point: pretreatment peripheral blood. The method was immunoSEQ multiplex PCR; TCRdb's version includes in-frame clones alone and lacks a portion of them. The profile covers approximately 50,000 clones, with about 82% appearing a single time and 22% taken by the ten largest. Sample: PBMCs, taken around atezolizumab (anti-PD-L1) treatment. These TCRs come from a man aged 60-69 years with urothelial cancer.

The V and J genes are TRBV6-1 and TRBJ1-6; TRBD1 agrees at 7 bases. This CDR3 comprises 15 residues. The V segment lost 4 bases and the J segment 15 bases; nucleotides outside the gene matches: 15. Looked up from germline, CDR1 is MNHNS and CDR2 is SASEGT. Written as DNA, the CDR3 is TGTGCCAGCAGTGGGGACAGAGCCTGGACCCTCCTCCTCCACTTT. It translates to CASSGDRAWTLLLHF.

J is TRBJ2-7 and V is TRBV7-2; D is possibly TRBD2 (5 bases). V was pared by 4 bases and J by 3 bases, with 10 bases between. The CDR3 totals 13 residues. Germline loops: CDR1 SGHTA, CDR2 FQGNSA. The CDR3 loop is CASSWRRGYEQYF. In DNA form, the CDR3 reads TGTGCCAGCAGCTGGAGGCGTGGCTACGAGCAGTACTTC.

The CDR3 spells CASSLGGGQPQHF. The CDR3 region has the DNA TGTGCCAGCAGCTTGGGCGGAGGTCAGCCCCAGCATTTT. V is TRBV5-4 and J is TRBJ1-5; D call uncertain. From germline, CDR1 is SGHNT and CDR2 YYREEE (reference sequence). V lost 0 bases to trimming and J lost 6 bases, with 7 bases between them. The CDR3 spans 13 residues.

The chain is built from TRBV6-6 and TRBJ1-1, with TRBD1 matching over 10 bases. J lost 4 bases, V lost 2 bases, and 4 bases had no gene match. CDR3 length equals 15 residues. Germline values: CDR1 MNHNY, CDR2 SVGAGI (reference sequence). The DNA for the CDR3 is TGTGCCAGCAGTTACAGGGACAGGGGACGCACTGAAGCTTTCTTT. The encoded protein is CASSYRDRGRTEAFF.

The gene calls are TRBV7-2 and TRBJ2-7; D might be TRBD1 (5 bases). The V end was cut by 1 base, the J end by 3 bases, with 22 bases between. CDR3 length equals 18 residues. Germline V gene data show CDR1 as SGHTA and CDR2 as FQGNSA. CDR3 protein: CASSLEGVPRTTIYEQYF. The CDR3 nucleotides are TGTGCCAGCAGCTTAGAAGGGGTTCCACGCACCACCATCTACGAGCAGTACTTC.

This clone was seen a handful of times. The V gene is TRBV18, the J gene TRBJ1-1; D remains unclear. Trimming shortened V by 8 bases and J by 3 bases, and 16 bases separated the two germline ends. The CDR3 has 14 residues. Germline CDR1 is KGHSH and CDR2 is LQKENI. The CDR3 DNA is TGTGCCAGCGCCCTAACTCCGGGAGACACTGAAGCTTTCTTT. Its protein product is CASALTPGDTEAFF.

J is TRBJ2-1 and V is TRBV7-2; 10 nucleotides align to TRBD2. Trimming took 5 bases from V and 6 from J; bases not matched to a gene: 4. Germline V gene sequence: CDR1 SGHTA, CDR2 FQGNSA. The CDR3 totals 14 residues. The CDR3 is CASSAGLASNEQFF. For the CDR3, the DNA is TGTGCCAGCAGCGCGGGACTAGCGAGCAATGAGCAGTTCTTC.

This clone has only a few counts. J is TRBJ1-1 and V is TRBV29-1, with 7 bases fitting TRBD1. Germline V CDR1 and CDR2: SQVTM, ANQGSEA. The CDR3 is made up of 16 amino acids. V lost 6 bases, J lost 5 bases, and 18 bases stayed unmatched. The CDR3 here is CSVARLGQEGLTEAFF. DNA for the CDR3: TGCAGCGTCGCGCGATTAGGACAGGAGGGTTTGACTGAAGCTTTCTTT.

On this clone itself: An end of the junction differs from the germline gene, which may be a read error. V usage is TRBV7-3 and J usage is TRBJ1-5; the D gene is possibly TRBD1 (5 bases). The germline V gene encodes CDR1 SGHTA and CDR2 FQGTGA. CDR3 length: 13 amino acids. The CDR3 loop is CACSPGASQPQHF. In nucleotides, the CDR3 is TGTGCCTGCAGCCCTGGGGCCTCTCAGCCCCAGCATTTT.

The chain recombines TRBV18 with TRBJ1-1, with TRBD1 matching over 7 bases. J lost 0 bases, V lost 5 bases, and 6 bases had no gene match. The CDR3 has 15 amino acids. Germline assignment: CDR1 KGHSH and CDR2 LQKENI. CDR3 region: CASSSRQGMNTEAFF. The CDR3 DNA follows: TGTGCCAGCTCATCCCGACAGGGAATGAACACTGAAGCTTTCTTT. Supplemented by reference TRBV18 and TRBJ1-1, the full variable domain reads NAGVMQNPRHLVRRRGQEARLRCSPMKGHSHVYWYRQLPEEGLKFMVYLQKENIIDESGMPKERFSAEFPKEGPSILRIQQVVRGDSAAYFCASSSRQGMNTEAFFGQGTRLTVV.

The chain links TRBV4-1 to TRBJ2-1, with a weak D call TRBD2 (5 bases). The CDR3 length is 15 residues. V gave up 0 bases and J gave up 3 bases, with 9 bases separating them. CDR1 MGHRA and CDR2 YSYEKL come from the germline V gene. The CDR3 reads CASSQDRGNYNEQFF. The CDR3 DNA sequence: TGCGCCAGCAGCCAAGATCGAGGGAACTACAATGAGCAGTTCTTC.

This clone was observed a single time. V usage is TRBV5-1 and J usage is TRBJ2-3, with TRBD1 identical over 8 bases. V trimming: 3 bases; J trimming: 4 bases; junction bases outside the gene matches: 7. This CDR3 is 15 amino acids long. CDR1 and CDR2 (germline): SGHRS, YFSETQ. The CDR3 is CASSSDRGHADTQYF. Written as DNA, the CDR3 is TGCGCCAGCAGCTCCGACAGGGGCCACGCAGATACGCAGTATTTT.

V is TRBV9 and J is TRBJ2-1; 11 bases map to TRBD1. The CDR3 contains 14 residues. Germline V gene lookup returns CDR1 SGDLS and CDR2 YYNGEE. V shed 4 bases, J shed 10 bases, and the junction held 7 bases outside the gene matches. The CDR3 region has the DNA TGTGCCAGCAGCTCAGGGACAGGGGGTTTCGAGCAGTTCTTC. Amino acids: CASSSGTGGFEQFF.

This chain connects TRBV5-1 to TRBJ1-2, with D possibly TRBD1 on 5 matching bases. V dropped 2 bases and J dropped 6 bases, with 11 bases sitting between them. This CDR3 spans 13 amino acids. In germline, CDR1 is SGHRS, CDR2 YFSETQ. The CDR3 spells CASSFPDRDGYTF. In nucleotides, the CDR3 is TGCGCCAGCAGCTTTCCCGACAGAGATGGCTACACCTTC.

V usage is TRBV19 and J usage is TRBJ2-7; maybe TRBD2 (5 bases). The length of the CDR3 is 15 residues. In germline, CDR1 is LNHDA, CDR2 SQIVND (reference sequence). The V gene lost 5 bases and the J gene lost 4 bases, with 18 bases spanning the gap. The DNA of the CDR3 is TGTGCCAGTAGTGGACTCGGGCGGAAGAGTTACGAGCAGTACTTC. Its translation is CASSGLGRKSYEQYF.

The chain has TRBV7-2 and TRBJ2-3, with 7 positions matching TRBD2. The V segment lost 2 bases and the J segment 2 bases; nucleotides outside the gene matches: 7. The CDR3 spans 16 residues. The germline V gene has CDR1 SGHTA and CDR2 FQGNSA. The CDR3 DNA reads as TGTGCCAGCAGCTTAAAGACGGGGGGACTCACAGATACGCAGTATTTT. Amino acids: CASSLKTGGLTDTQYF.

This clone turned up a few times. The rearrangement links TRBV4-1 to TRBJ1-2; 7 nucleotides agree with TRBD1. The trim removed 5 bases at V and 2 bases at J, leaving 5 bases unmatched. The V gene's germline CDR1 is MGHRA and CDR2 YSYEKL. This CDR3 contains 14 residues. The CDR3 loop is CASSDRDSNYGYTF. In DNA form, the CDR3 reads TGCGCCAGCAGCGACCGGGACAGCAACTATGGCTACACCTTC.

This chain links TRBV10-3 with TRBJ2-5; 8 bases map to TRBD1. CDR1 and CDR2 (germline): ENHRY, SYGVKD. V shed 4 bases and J 4 bases; nucleotides not matched to a gene: 2. The CDR3 length is 13 residues. CDR3 coding DNA: TGTGCCATCAGTGCAGGGGGCCGAGAGACCCAGTACTTC. Amino acid sequence: CAISAGGRETQYF.

This clone was picked up one time. V is TRBV6-1 and J is TRBJ1-1; the D gene is possibly TRBD1 (5 bases). The CDR3 length is 11 residues. Looked up from germline, CDR1 is MNHNS and CDR2 is SASEGT. The CDR3 spells CGSQGLAEAFF. The CDR3 coding sequence is TGTGGTTCTCAGGGTTTGGCTGAAGCTTTCTTT.

The rearrangement links TRBV25-1 to TRBJ2-5; 9 bases agree with TRBD1. Germline CDR1 MGHDK, CDR2 SYGVNS. Trimming removed 4 bases from V and 3 bases from J; junction bases left unmatched: 9. The CDR3 extends over 16 amino acids. The CDR3 here is CASSAWKGTGKETQYF. The CDR3 DNA is TGTGCCAGCAGTGCCTGGAAGGGGACAGGGAAAGAGACCCAGTACTTC. The complete variable domain, with remaining parts taken from reference TRBV25-1 and TRBJ2-5, reads EADIYQTPRYLVIGTGKKITLECSQTMGHDKMYWYQQDPGMELHLIHYSYGVNSTEKGDLSSESTVSRIRTEHFPLTLESARPSHTSQYLCASSAWKGTGKETQYFGPGTRLLVL.

V is TRBV4-2 and J is TRBJ2-4; the D gene is possibly TRBD1 (6 bases). V was clipped by 0 bases and J by 3 bases, with 24 bases between them. The CDR3 consists of 20 residues. Per the germline V gene, CDR1 is LGHNA and CDR2 is YNFKEQ. In DNA, the CDR3 is TGTGCCAGCAGCCAAGATTTGGGGAGTCAGTCAGGGGTCGGCAAAAACATTCAGTACTTC. Encoded protein: CASSQDLGSQSGVGKNIQYF.

CDR3 nucleotide sequence: TGTGCCTGGAGTCGACAGGGGGCTTGGGGAAACACCATATATTTT. Its translation: CAWSRQGAWGNTIYF. This rearrangement joins TRBV30 to TRBJ1-3, with 10 bases aligning to TRBD1. The CDR3 is 15 amino acids. Germline assignment: CDR1 GTSNPN and CDR2 SVGIG (reference sequence). Unmatched junction bases numbered 5, after V lost 2 bases and J lost 4 bases.

The chain uses TRBV10-3 and TRBJ2-7; 8 bases agree with TRBD1. This CDR3 is 16 amino acids long. V was pared by 6 bases and J by 2 bases, with 12 bases of the junction left unmatched. Germline assignment: CDR1 ENHRY and CDR2 SYGVKD. The CDR3 loop is CAISGPLQGVPYEQYF. The DNA of the CDR3 is TGTGCCATCAGCGGCCCGTTACAGGGGGTACCCTACGAGCAGTACTTC.

J is TRBJ2-3 and V is TRBV6-5; no reliable D call. Looked up from germline, CDR1 is MNHEY and CDR2 is SVGAGI. CDR3 length equals 15 residues. V lost 0 bases and J 3 bases, leaving 10 bases between the germline ends. For the CDR3, the DNA is TGTGCCAGCAGTTACTCATCCGGGTTGACAGATACGCAGTATTTT. Protein product: CASSYSSGLTDTQYF.

The DNA for the CDR3 is TGCGCCAGCAGCCCATCGCGGGCCCAGAACACTGAAGCTTTCTTT. This translates into CASSPSRAQNTEAFF. The chain recombines TRBV4-1 with TRBJ1-1; D not resolved. The length of the CDR3 is 15 residues. The V end lost 4 bases, the J end lost 1 base, and 13 bases lay between the germline ends. The germline V gene has CDR1 MGHRA and CDR2 YSYEKL.

The V and J genes are TRBV7-2 and TRBJ2-5; no definite D call. The germline gives CDR1 SGHTA, CDR2 FQGNSA. The CDR3 runs 13 residues. Trimming took 5 bases from V and 1 from J, leaving 8 bases between them. The CDR3 region has the DNA TGTGCCAGCAGCCGCGGTCGCCAAGAGACCCAGTACTTC. Protein sequence: CASSRGRQETQYF.

The table lists this clone with a few counts. The rearrangement uses TRBV2 and TRBJ2-3, with TRBD1 as a possible D gene (5 bases). V gave up 5 bases and J gave up 0 bases, with 9 bases separating them. The CDR3 length is 14 residues. Per the germline V gene, CDR1 is SNHLY and CDR2 is FYNNEI. The CDR3 DNA follows: TGTGCCAGCAGTTGGGGCCTCAGCACAGATACGCAGTATTTT. It is translated as CASSWGLSTDTQYF.

V and J are TRBV6-5 and TRBJ2-7; 7 positions agree with TRBD1. Germline V gene lookup returns CDR1 MNHEY and CDR2 SVGAGI. This CDR3 region has 16 residues. V shed 0 bases, J shed 0 bases, and the junction held 5 bases outside the gene matches. The CDR3 loop reads CASSYSGGVSSYEQYF. CDR3 DNA sequence: TGTGCCAGCAGTTACTCAGGGGGCGTCAGCTCCTACGAGCAGTACTTC.

This chain links TRBV5-1 with TRBJ2-5; no reliable D call. The CDR3 length is 13 residues. The ends were cut back, 0 bases at V and 5 bases at J, with 8 bases in the middle. The germline V gene has CDR1 SGHRS and CDR2 YFSETQ. CDR3 sequence reads: CASSLAGGETQYF. CDR3 in DNA: TGCGCCAGCAGCTTGGCGGGTGGGGAGACCCAGTACTTC.

The table lists this clone with many counts. The chain carries TRBV10-1 and TRBJ1-1; 8 bases map to TRBD1. This CDR3 contains 17 residues. V was clipped by 2 bases and J by 4 bases; unmatched bases: 12. The germline V gene encodes CDR1 WNHNN and CDR2 SYGVQD (reference sequence). CDR3 nucleotides: TGCGCCAGCAGTGAGCCGACCCCAGGGGGCTGTAGCACTGAAGCTTTCTTT. This encodes CASSEPTPGGCSTEAFF.